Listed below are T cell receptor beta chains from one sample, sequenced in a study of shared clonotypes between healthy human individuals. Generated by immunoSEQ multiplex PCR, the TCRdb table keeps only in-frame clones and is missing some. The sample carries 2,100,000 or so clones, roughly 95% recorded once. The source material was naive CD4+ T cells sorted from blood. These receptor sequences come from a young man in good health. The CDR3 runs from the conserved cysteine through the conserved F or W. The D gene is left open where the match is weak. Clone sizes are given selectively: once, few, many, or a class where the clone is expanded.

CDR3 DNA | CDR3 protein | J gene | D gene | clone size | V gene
TGTGCCAGCAGTATGGGGGGTATCGGTTATGGCTACACCTTC | CASSMGGIGYGYTF | TRBJ1-2 | . | . | TRBV2
TGTGCCAGCAGCTTAGGAACAGGGGGGATTGCTGAAGCTTTCTTT | CASSLGTGGIAEAFF | TRBJ1-1 | TRBD1 | . | TRBV7-8
TGCGCCAGCAGAAAGGGACAGGGACCCGGGGAGACCCAGTACTTC | CASRKGQGPGETQYF | TRBJ2-5 | TRBD1 | . | TRBV5-1
TGTGCTAGTGGTTTGGGGCAGGGCGTCGCAGATACGCAGTATTTT | CASGLGQGVADTQYF | TRBJ2-3 | . | . | TRBV12-5
TGCAGCGTGTTCGAACAGGTGGATGAGCAGTTCTTC | CSVFEQVDEQFF | TRBJ2-1 | . | . | TRBV29-1
TGTGCCTGGACTCCTTGGGGCGGTAATCAGCCCCAGCATTTT | CAWTPWGGNQPQHF | TRBJ1-5 | . | . | TRBV30
TGCGCCAGCCGAAGTTCCGGGACAGGGTTCCACGAGCAGTACTTC | CASRSSGTGFHEQYF | TRBJ2-7 | TRBD1 | . | TRBV10-2
TGTGCCATCAGTGAGTGGGACAGGGGGCGCCTGGAGACCCAGTACTTC | CAISEWDRGRLETQYF | TRBJ2-5 | TRBD1 | . | TRBV10-3
TGTGCCAGCAGGGGGACGGTGAACACTGAAGCTTTCTTT | CASRGTVNTEAFF | TRBJ1-1 | . | . | TRBV2
TGCGCCAGCAGCCCAAGGGGACAGGGGACCCACAATGAGCAGTTCTTC | CASSPRGQGTHNEQFF | TRBJ2-1 | TRBD1 | . | TRBV5-1
TGTGCCAGCAGTGCGGGACAGGGATTCGCCGGGGAGCTGTTTTTT | CASSAGQGFAGELFF | TRBJ2-2 | TRBD1 | . | TRBV25-1
TGCGCCAGCAGCACGCTGATAGGGGGCTCTGGGGCCAACGTCCTGACTTTC | CASSTLIGGSGANVLTF | TRBJ2-6 | . | . | TRBV5-1
TGTGCCAGCAGATTTTCAGGGGGTATGAACACTGAAGCTTTCTTT | CASRFSGGMNTEAFF | TRBJ1-1 | TRBD1 | . | TRBV7-2
TGCGCCAGCAGCCGGACAGGGGGATCCAATGAGCAGTTCTTC | CASSRTGGSNEQFF | TRBJ2-1 | TRBD1 | . | TRBV5-1
TGTGCCTGGAGTGTAGGGCAGGTCGAGCAGTACTTC | CAWSVGQVEQYF | TRBJ2-7 | . | . | TRBV30
TGTGCCAGCAGTTTCAATCCGGACAGGAACGAGCAGTACTTC | CASSFNPDRNEQYF | TRBJ2-7 | TRBD1 | . | TRBV13
TGTGCCTGGAACGGGGAACTAGCGGGAGTCTTCGGGGAGACCCAGTACTTC | CAWNGELAGVFGETQYF | TRBJ2-5 | TRBD2 | once | TRBV30
TGTGCCAGCAACACCGGGACAGGGACATTAGGCTATGGCTACACCTTC | CASNTGTGTLGYGYTF | TRBJ1-2 | TRBD1 | . | TRBV6-6
TGCGCCAGCAGTTCATCGACCGGCTACGAGCAGTACTTC | CASSSSTGYEQYF | TRBJ2-7 | . | once | TRBV5-1
TGTGCCAGCAGCTTAACGGTGCCTCGGGGACAGGGGGCCCCCTACGAGCAGTACTTC | CASSLTVPRGQGAPYEQYF | TRBJ2-7 | TRBD1 | . | TRBV7-6
TGCGCCAGCAGCCAAGTCGCGGGGGTGTCAGATACGCAGTATTTT | CASSQVAGVSDTQYF | TRBJ2-3 | TRBD2 | . | TRBV4-1
TGTGCCAGCAGCCCACGAAGGACAGGTGCGAACACCGGGGAGCTGTTTTTT | CASSPRRTGANTGELFF | TRBJ2-2 | TRBD1 | . | TRBV11-2
TGTGCCTGGACCCAACCCGGGACAGAAAATGAAAAACTGTTTTTT | CAWTQPGTENEKLFF | TRBJ1-4 | TRBD1 | . | TRBV30
TGTGCCTGGAATCTGGGACTGAGCAATCAGCCCCAGCATTTT | CAWNLGLSNQPQHF | TRBJ1-5 | . | few | TRBV30
TGTGCCAGCTCACCAAGGGCGGATAGCTCCTACGAGCAGTATTTC | CASSPRADSSYEQYF | TRBJ2-7 | . | . | TRBV18
TGTGCCATCAGTGAGACAGGGAAGGATCAGCCCCAGCATTTT | CAISETGKDQPQHF | TRBJ1-5 | . | . | TRBV10-3
TGTGCCAGCTCACCAGTGACAGCTGGAAACACCATATATTTT | CASSPVTAGNTIYF | TRBJ1-3 | . | . | TRBV18
TGTGCCAGCAGCGTAGGGGTCCTGAACACTGAAGCTTTCTTT | CASSVGVLNTEAFF | TRBJ1-1 | . | . | TRBV9
TGTGCCAGTAGGGCACTAGGTCAAGAGACCCAGTACTTC | CASRALGQETQYF | TRBJ2-5 | . | . | TRBV19
TGTGCCAGCAGCCAGGACAAAAAGAACACTGAAGCTTTCTTT | CASSQDKKNTEAFF | TRBJ1-1 | . | . | TRBV7-2
TGCGCCAGCAGCTTGAGTGGCGGGGCCAACGTCCTGACTTTC | CASSLSGGANVLTF | TRBJ2-6 | . | . | TRBV5-1
TGTGCCAGCAGTCCCAGATTGTACGAGCAGTACTTC | CASSPRLYEQYF | TRBJ2-7 | . | . | TRBV11-2
TGTGCCAGCAGCGATGGACGGAACTACGAGCAGTACTTC | CASSDGRNYEQYF | TRBJ2-7 | . | once | TRBV9
TGTGCCAGCACCGGGGGGACAGGGAACCGCGAGCAGTACTTC | CASTGGTGNREQYF | TRBJ2-7 | TRBD1 | . | TRBV28
TGTGCCATCAGTGAAAGCATCAGCTCCTACAATGAGCAGTTCTTC | CAISESISSYNEQFF | TRBJ2-1 | . | once | TRBV10-3
TGTGCCAGCAGCTCAGACCGCCTAAACTCCTACGAGCAGTACTTC | CASSSDRLNSYEQYF | TRBJ2-7 | . | . | TRBV2
TGTGCTAGTGGTTCGGCTAGCGGGAGAAGCTCCTACGAGCAGTACTTC | CASGSASGRSSYEQYF | TRBJ2-7 | TRBD2 | . | TRBV12-5
TGTGCCAGCTCCCCATCGACAGGGAAAGTTCATCAGCCCCAGCATTTT | CASSPSTGKVHQPQHF | TRBJ1-5 | TRBD1 | . | TRBV27
TGTGCCAGTAGTATAACCAGGGAAGTGAATAGCAATCAGCCCCAGCATTTT | CASSITREVNSNQPQHF | TRBJ1-5 | . | . | TRBV19
TGTGCCAGCAGCACCGGGACAGGGGTGACCCGCTTC | CASSTGTGVTRF | TRBJ1-2 | TRBD1 | few | TRBV7-9
TGTGCCACTACAACAGGAATTCGAGAGACCCAGTACTTC | CATTTGIRETQYF | TRBJ2-5 | . | . | TRBV6-1
TGTGCCAGCAGCTTAAGGGACAGATGGTTAGGAGAGCAGTTCTTC | CASSLRDRWLGEQFF | TRBJ2-1 | TRBD1 | once | TRBV5-6
TGTGCCACCGGAAAAATACAGGGGGCGAGCACTGAAGCTTTCTTT | CATGKIQGASTEAFF | TRBJ1-1 | TRBD1 | . | TRBV10-3
TGTGCCAGCAGTGAAGAAGTTGCTTACAATGAGCAGTTCTTC | CASSEEVAYNEQFF | TRBJ2-1 | . | . | TRBV2
TGTGCCAGCGCTGGGGGACCAAATGAAAAACTGTTTTTT | CASAGGPNEKLFF | TRBJ1-4 | . | . | TRBV5-4
TGTGCCAGCACCTCCCGGCCGGGAGGGGGGAGCAATGAGCAGTTCTTC | CASTSRPGGGSNEQFF | TRBJ2-1 | TRBD2 | . | TRBV7-9
TGTGCCAGCAGCTTAGTTGATTTGGATAATTCACCCCTCCACTTT | CASSLVDLDNSPLHF | TRBJ1-6 | . | . | TRBV7-2
TGTGCCAGCTCAGGACAGGGAAGGGTCACTGAAGCTTTCTTT | CASSGQGRVTEAFF | TRBJ1-1 | TRBD1 | . | TRBV18
TGTGCCAGCAGCTTAGCTCAGGGGGGGTCGCAGTTCTTC | CASSLAQGGSQFF | TRBJ2-1 | . | . | TRBV7-2
TGTGCCAGCAGTGTCGGGCAGCTTAATTCACCCCTCCACTTT | CASSVGQLNSPLHF | TRBJ1-6 | . | . | TRBV6-1
TGCGCCAGCAGCTTGACAGGGCAAAGCTCCTACGAGCAGTACTTC | CASSLTGQSSYEQYF | TRBJ2-7 | . | . | TRBV5-1
TGTGCCAGCAGTTTAGCCCCGGGGGGGGTTTATGAAGCTTTCTTT | CASSLAPGGVYEAFF | TRBJ1-1 | . | . | TRBV27
TGTGCCAGCAGTTTAAACAGGGGGCCGAACTATGGCTACACCTTC | CASSLNRGPNYGYTF | TRBJ1-2 | TRBD1 | . | TRBV27
TGTGCCAGCAGACGACAGGGGTCTTACTATGGCTACACCTTC | CASRRQGSYYGYTF | TRBJ1-2 | TRBD1 | . | TRBV6-5
TGTGCCAGCAGTGGGAGGGGACAGGGTATCTACGAGCAGTACTTC | CASSGRGQGIYEQYF | TRBJ2-7 | TRBD1 | . | TRBV25-1